This is a list of T cell receptor beta chains from one sample in a study of low-dose radiotherapy and immunotherapy resistance in tumors. TCRdb called the reads again in MiXCR, with one record for every CDR3 protein. The sample lists roughly 76,000 distinct CDR3 sequences, under 20% seen once, with 5% to 6.5% in the top ten. The source was PBMCs, collected before treatment. These receptors all stem from a male donor with prostate cancer. Each CDR3 is given with its conserved first and last residue. The order of the fields is J gene, V gene, CDR3 protein.

j_gene: TRBJ2-3; v_gene: TRBV5-1; CDR3aa: CASSSASGISTDTQYF
j_gene: TRBJ1-2; v_gene: TRBV29-1; CDR3aa: CSVAQGAAYGYTF
j_gene: TRBJ2-5; v_gene: TRBV7-9; CDR3aa: CASSPSGTLGETQYF
j_gene: TRBJ2-3; v_gene: TRBV5-4; CDR3aa: CASTSYTADTQYF
j_gene: TRBJ2-7; v_gene: TRBV4-2; CDR3aa: CASSRISLQGAAYEQYF
j_gene: TRBJ2-3; v_gene: TRBV5-1; CDR3aa: CASRDSGNTDTQYF
j_gene: TRBJ2-2; v_gene: TRBV12-3/TRBV12-4; CDR3aa: CASPRQGARVYNTGELFF
j_gene: TRBJ2-7; v_gene: TRBV15; CDR3aa: CATSIRGGYEQYF
j_gene: TRBJ1-3; v_gene: TRBV19; CDR3aa: CASSTRDGHSGNTIYF
j_gene: TRBJ1-1; v_gene: TRBV9; CDR3aa: CASSAGQGIGTEAFF
j_gene: TRBJ2-1; v_gene: TRBV10-3; CDR3aa: CAISESSGLAGGREQFF
j_gene: TRBJ2-5; v_gene: TRBV29-1; CDR3aa: CSGAPDRLQETQYF
j_gene: TRBJ2-7; v_gene: TRBV2; CDR3aa: CASSPDDRGVFNEQYF
j_gene: TRBJ2-7; v_gene: TRBV20-1; CDR3aa: CSASRRENEQYF
j_gene: TRBJ2-7; v_gene: TRBV28; CDR3aa: CASTTPTAISSYEQYF
j_gene: TRBJ2-3; v_gene: TRBV13; CDR3aa: CASSLVRNTDTQYF
j_gene: TRBJ2-1; v_gene: TRBV27; CDR3aa: CASSGYRGSYNEQFF
j_gene: TRBJ2-7; v_gene: TRBV11-3; CDR3aa: CASSLGGTTYEQYF
j_gene: TRBJ1-1; v_gene: TRBV3-1; CDR3aa: CASSQTGRKTEAFF
j_gene: TRBJ2-1; v_gene: TRBV20-1; CDR3aa: CSARHALDSYNEQFF
j_gene: TRBJ1-3; v_gene: TRBV20-1; CDR3aa: CSALGGADSGNTIYF
j_gene: TRBJ1-5; v_gene: TRBV2; CDR3aa: CASIGTSGESNQPQHF
j_gene: TRBJ1-2; v_gene: TRBV29-1; CDR3aa: CSVEIAQGPTNYGYTF
j_gene: TRBJ2-7; v_gene: TRBV29-1; CDR3aa: CSVKKGTASYEQYF
j_gene: TRBJ2-2; v_gene: TRBV10-2; CDR3aa: CASSVQDRAGELFF
j_gene: TRBJ2-3; v_gene: TRBV2; CDR3aa: CASSVQGGTDTQYF
j_gene: TRBJ2-1; v_gene: TRBV25-1; CDR3aa: CASSQSRDKDNEQFF
j_gene: TRBJ2-6; v_gene: TRBV5-1; CDR3aa: CASSQPGGNSGANVLTF
j_gene: TRBJ1-1; v_gene: TRBV2; CDR3aa: CASRVRLGQGGTEAFF
j_gene: TRBJ1-2; v_gene: TRBV28; CDR3aa: CASRGTGRIYGYTF
j_gene: TRBJ1-4; v_gene: TRBV28; CDR3aa: CASSLRGRLSNEKLFF
j_gene: TRBJ2-5; v_gene: TRBV11-2; CDR3aa: CASSLESAATQYF
j_gene: TRBJ2-3; v_gene: TRBV5-5; CDR3aa: CASSYTSRASTDTQYF
j_gene: TRBJ2-3; v_gene: TRBV5-1; CDR3aa: CASSLDRGLGDTQYF
j_gene: TRBJ1-1; v_gene: TRBV5-1; CDR3aa: CASSLEVMNTEAFF
j_gene: TRBJ2-3; v_gene: TRBV30; CDR3aa: CAWSGGPDTQYF
j_gene: TRBJ2-7; v_gene: TRBV3-1; CDR3aa: CASSQADSSYEQYF
j_gene: TRBJ1-1; v_gene: TRBV20-1; CDR3aa: CSARDNPGYTEAFF
j_gene: TRBJ2-1; v_gene: TRBV15; CDR3aa: CATGRGLADNNEQFF
j_gene: TRBJ1-2; v_gene: TRBV20-1; CDR3aa: CSASQKVQGYNYGYTF
j_gene: TRBJ2-1; v_gene: TRBV14; CDR3aa: CASSQTGSWAFGSYNEQFF
j_gene: TRBJ2-7; v_gene: TRBV10-1; CDR3aa: CASSESRVGEQYF
j_gene: TRBJ2-1; v_gene: TRBV10-3; CDR3aa: CAISEKRTSGDNEQFF
j_gene: TRBJ2-7; v_gene: TRBV28; CDR3aa: CASSLSGYEQYF
j_gene: TRBJ2-7; v_gene: TRBV7-7; CDR3aa: CASSLGADRAHEQYF
j_gene: TRBJ2-5; v_gene: TRBV3-1; CDR3aa: CASSNHLAGEWGETQYF
j_gene: TRBJ2-5; v_gene: TRBV7-8; CDR3aa: CASSLGGTPETQYF
j_gene: TRBJ2-1; v_gene: TRBV5-1; CDR3aa: CASSWGRGAIGDEQFF
j_gene: TRBJ2-5; v_gene: TRBV7-2; CDR3aa: CASSFLTGLQETQYF
j_gene: TRBJ1-5; v_gene: TRBV7-2; CDR3aa: CASSPNSNQPQHF
j_gene: TRBJ2-6; v_gene: TRBV28; CDR3aa: CASVTPRFGANVLTF
j_gene: TRBJ2-1; v_gene: TRBV9; CDR3aa: CASSVRGSGSSSSYNEQFF
j_gene: TRBJ2-7; v_gene: TRBV27; CDR3aa: CASSLAGKTYEQYF